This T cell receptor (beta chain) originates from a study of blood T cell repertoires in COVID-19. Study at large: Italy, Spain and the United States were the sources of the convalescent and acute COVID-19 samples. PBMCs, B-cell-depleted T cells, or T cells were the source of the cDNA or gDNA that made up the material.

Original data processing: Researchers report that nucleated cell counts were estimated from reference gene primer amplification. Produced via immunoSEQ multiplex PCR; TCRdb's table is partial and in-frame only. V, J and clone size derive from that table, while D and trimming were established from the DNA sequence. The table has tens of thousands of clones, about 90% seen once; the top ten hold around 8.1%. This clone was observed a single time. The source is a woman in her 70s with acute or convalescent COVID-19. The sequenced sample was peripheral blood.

CDR3 protein: CATSDPGQGATGELFF. In DNA form, the CDR3 reads TGTGCCACCAGTGATCCCGGACAGGGGGCGACCGGGGAGCTGTTTTTT. The V call is TRBV24-1, the J call TRBJ2-2; 11 bases fit TRBD1. Germline CDR1 and CDR2: KGHDR and SFDVKD. Trimming cost V 3 bases and J 5 bases; bases outside gene matches: 4. CDR3 length equals 16 residues.